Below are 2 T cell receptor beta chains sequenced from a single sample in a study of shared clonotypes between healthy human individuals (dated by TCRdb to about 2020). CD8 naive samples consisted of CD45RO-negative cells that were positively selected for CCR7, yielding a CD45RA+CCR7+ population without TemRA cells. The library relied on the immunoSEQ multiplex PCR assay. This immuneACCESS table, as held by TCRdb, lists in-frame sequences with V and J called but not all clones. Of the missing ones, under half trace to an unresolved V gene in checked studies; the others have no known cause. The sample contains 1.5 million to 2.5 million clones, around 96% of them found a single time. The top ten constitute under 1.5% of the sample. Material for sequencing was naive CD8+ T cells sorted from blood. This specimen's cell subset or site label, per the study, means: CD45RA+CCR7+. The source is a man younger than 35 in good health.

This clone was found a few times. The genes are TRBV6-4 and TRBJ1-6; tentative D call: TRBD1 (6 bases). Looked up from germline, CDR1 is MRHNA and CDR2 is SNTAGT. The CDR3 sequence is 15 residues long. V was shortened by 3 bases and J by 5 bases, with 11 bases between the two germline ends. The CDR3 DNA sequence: TGTGCCAGCAGTGAAAGCCGGGACAATAATTCACCCCTCCACTTT. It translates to CASSESRDNNSPLHF.

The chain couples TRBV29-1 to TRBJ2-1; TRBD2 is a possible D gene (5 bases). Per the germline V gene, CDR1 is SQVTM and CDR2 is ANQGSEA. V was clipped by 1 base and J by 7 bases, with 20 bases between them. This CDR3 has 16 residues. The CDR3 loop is CSVEAAGLAPGNEQFF. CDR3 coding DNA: TGCAGCGTTGAAGCCGCCGGGCTAGCTCCGGGGAATGAGCAGTTCTTC.